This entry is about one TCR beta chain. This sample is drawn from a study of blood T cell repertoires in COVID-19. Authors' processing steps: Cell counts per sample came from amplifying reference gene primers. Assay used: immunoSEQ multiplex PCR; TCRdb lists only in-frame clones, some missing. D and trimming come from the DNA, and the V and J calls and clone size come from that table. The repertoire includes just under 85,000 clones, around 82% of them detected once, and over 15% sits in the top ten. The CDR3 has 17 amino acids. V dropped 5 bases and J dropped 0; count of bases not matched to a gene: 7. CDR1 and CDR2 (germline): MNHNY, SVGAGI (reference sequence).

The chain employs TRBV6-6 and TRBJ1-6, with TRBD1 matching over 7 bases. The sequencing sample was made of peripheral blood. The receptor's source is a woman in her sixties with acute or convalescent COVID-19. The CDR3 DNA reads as TGTGCCAGCAGTCTGGACAGGACGAGCTCCTATAATTCACCCCTCCACTTT. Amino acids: CASSLDRTSSYNSPLHF.